Listed below are T cell receptor beta chains from one sample, sequenced in a study of TIL therapy for anti-PD-1-resistant metastatic lung cancer. TCRdb's copy holds only in-frame clones and misses some; the assay was immunoSEQ multiplex PCR. The sample holds some 26,000 clones, over 55% seen once. Sequencing used tumor tissue, obtained at baseline. Receptor source: a woman between 30 and 79 years old with non-small cell lung cancer. Each CDR3 is given with its conserved first and last residue. The order of the fields is V gene, D gene, J gene, clone size, CDR3 protein, CDR3 DNA. The D gene is left open where the match is weak. Expanded clones are given a class, and other clones once, few, many or no size at all.

TRBV5-4	-	TRBJ1-2	few	CASTLGQGRHGYTF	TGTGCCAGCACCTTGGGGCAGGGGCGGCATGGCTACACCTTC
TRBV19	-	TRBJ1-5	few	CATGPPGAQHF	TGTGCCACGGGCCCCCCGGGGGCCCAGCATTTT
TRBV29-1	TRBD1	TRBJ2-1	few	CSADPGTGNEQFF	TGCAGCGCTGATCCCGGGACAGGGAATGAGCAGTTCTTC
TRBV30	-	TRBJ1-2	-	CAWRALGGYTF	TGTGCCTGGAGAGCTCTAGGTGGCTACACCTTC
TRBV16	-	TRBJ1-3	-	CASSQKGSGNTIYF	TGTGCCAGCAGCCAAAAGGGGTCTGGAAACACCATATATTTT
TRBV5-1	TRBD2	TRBJ2-3	medium-sized	CASSLTSGRGWDTDTQYF	TGCGCCAGCAGCTTGACTAGCGGGAGAGGATGGGACACAGATACGCAGTATTTT
TRBV10-3	TRBD1	TRBJ1-2	-	CAISVGQGDIYGYTF	TGTGCCATCAGTGTAGGGCAGGGGGACATCTATGGCTACACCTTC
TRBV30	TRBD1	TRBJ2-7	-	CAWSLQGTPPNF	TGTGCCTGGAGTTTACAGGGGACCCCCCCCAACTTC
TRBV28	TRBD2	TRBJ2-7	few	CASREVSGRGPEQYF	TGTGCCAGCAGAGAGGTTAGCGGGAGAGGACCCGAGCAGTACTTC
TRBV7-8	-	TRBJ2-3	-	CASSPHTDTQYF	TGTGCCAGCAGCCCCCACACAGATACGCAGTATTTT
TRBV6-5	-	TRBJ2-3	-	CASSYGQIADTQYF	TGTGCCAGCAGTTACGGGCAGATTGCAGATACGCAGTATTTT